A selection of T cell receptor beta chains follows, all from one sample in a study of cytomegalovirus exposure and HLA in healthy donors. TCRdb's table, derived via immunoSEQ multiplex PCR, lists solely in-frame clones and lacks some. The profile shows 210,000 or so clones, less than 80% of them singletons. Material for sequencing was PBMCs. The receptors shown here come from a girl aged 2 to 9 in good health and CMV-seronegative. Each CDR3 is given with its conserved first and last residue. D genes are given only for firm matches. Clone sizes are given selectively: once, few, many, or a class where the clone is expanded.

d_gene,v_gene,j_gene,abundance,CDR3nt,CDR3aa
TRBD1,TRBV9,TRBJ2-5,-,TGTGCCAGCAGCGTAGGACAGGGCCAAGAGACCCAGTACTTC,CASSVGQGQETQYF
-,TRBV19,TRBJ1-2,few,TGTGCCAGTTTTTACGGTGGCTACACCTTC,CASFYGGYTF
TRBD2,TRBV4-2,TRBJ2-1,-,TGTGCCAGCAGCCAATGGCGGGGGGATGAGCAGTTCTTC,CASSQWRGDEQFF
-,TRBV6-5,TRBJ2-5,-,TGTGCCAGCAGTCCCGGACATCAAAGGGGGACCCAGTACTTC,CASSPGHQRGTQYF
-,TRBV6-4,TRBJ1-3,-,TGTGCCAGCAGTGGGGCCGGGGTTGGAAACACCATATATTTT,CASSGAGVGNTIYF
TRBD2,TRBV5-4,TRBJ2-3,-,TGTGCCAGCAGCTTGGTACTAGCGGGGGTGACAGATACGCAGTATTTT,CASSLVLAGVTDTQYF
TRBD1,TRBV29-1,TRBJ2-7,-,TGCAGCGTTGAATCGACACAGGGGTTGCACGAGCAGTACTTC,CSVESTQGLHEQYF
TRBD1,TRBV27,TRBJ2-5,-,TGTGCCAGCGGGACCTTCCGGGACAGGGCTGAGACCCAGTACTTC,CASGTFRDRAETQYF
-,TRBV5-1,TRBJ2-5,-,TGCGCCAGCAGCTTGGTACAGGTCAGGGAGACCCAGTACTTC,CASSLVQVRETQYF
TRBD1,TRBV6-5,TRBJ2-4,-,TGTGCCAGCAGTGCCACCGGGACAGCAAAAAACATTCAGTACTTC,CASSATGTAKNIQYF
-,TRBV6-5,TRBJ1-1,-,TGTGCCAGCAGACACAATACCCACTCCGGCGAGGGAGCTTTCTTT,CASRHNTHSGEGAFF
-,TRBV7-9,TRBJ1-1,-,TGTGCCAGCAGCCCACCGGGAGGAGCCGGCGGAATGAACACTGAAGCTTTCTTT,CASSPPGGAGGMNTEAFF
-,TRBV7-9,TRBJ1-1,-,TGTGCCAGCAGCATCACCGACAGACCCAACACTGAAGCTTTCTTT,CASSITDRPNTEAFF
-,TRBV6-5,TRBJ2-1,-,TGTGCCAGCAGGACCCCTCTCGGGTACGAGCAGTTCTTC,CASRTPLGYEQFF
TRBD2,TRBV9,TRBJ2-1,once,TGTGCCAGCAGCGTAGCACTAGCGGACTCCTACAATGAGCAGTTCTTC,CASSVALADSYNEQFF
-,TRBV27,TRBJ2-6,-,TGTGCCAGCAGTCCAGACTCGGACAGCTCTGGGGCCAACGTCCTGACTTTC,CASSPDSDSSGANVLTF
-,TRBV11-2,TRBJ1-3,-,TGTGCCAGCAGCTTTTTCCAGGGGACTGGAAACACCATATATTTT,CASSFFQGTGNTIYF
-,TRBV4-1,TRBJ2-7,once,TGCGCCAGCAGCCCCAGACGGGATACCTACGAGCAGTACTTC,CASSPRRDTYEQYF
TRBD1,TRBV7-9,TRBJ1-2,-,TGTGCCAGCAGCTCCGGGACAGAAGGCTACACCTTC,CASSSGTEGYTF
-,TRBV7-9,TRBJ2-1,once,TGTGCCAGCAGCTTAGTTGCGCGGGGGCGCGGCAATGAGCAGTTCTTC,CASSLVARGRGNEQFF
-,TRBV2,TRBJ1-1,-,TGTGCCAGTACAGGGCTGGGGAGCACTGAAGCTTTCTTT,CASTGLGSTEAFF
TRBD1,TRBV6-5,TRBJ2-3,-,TGTGCCAGCAGTGTCTTGGGACAGGGGTCAGATACGCAGTATTTT,CASSVLGQGSDTQYF
TRBD1,TRBV6-5,TRBJ1-2,-,TGTGCCAGCAGTTACTCGACAGGGGGCGACGGCTACACCTTC,CASSYSTGGDGYTF
-,TRBV2,TRBJ1-3,-,TGTGCCAGCAGCCCCAGGGATGATGGAAACACCATATATTTT,CASSPRDDGNTIYF
TRBD1,TRBV19,TRBJ1-2,once,TGTGCCAGTAGTAGAGGACAGGGTGTCAATGGCTACACCTTC,CASSRGQGVNGYTF
TRBD2,TRBV30,TRBJ2-5,-,TGTGCCTGGAGTGGTTCAAGTTGGACTAGCGGGAGGGGAGACCAAGAGACCCAGTACTTC,CAWSGSSWTSGRGDQETQYF
TRBD1,TRBV19,TRBJ2-6,few,TGTGCCAGTAGTTGGACAGGGGATCTCAACGTCCTGACTTTC,CASSWTGDLNVLTF
TRBD1,TRBV27,TRBJ2-4,-,TGTGCCAGCAGCCAACCCCCGGGACAGGGGGACATTCAGTACTTC,CASSQPPGQGDIQYF
-,TRBV5-1,TRBJ1-2,-,TGCGCCAGCAGCGACACCACAGGGAGTTGGAATGGCTACACCTTC,CASSDTTGSWNGYTF
TRBD2,TRBV4-2,TRBJ2-4,-,TGTGCCAGCAGCGATATAAGCGGGGGGGCCATCAAAAACATTCAGTACTTC,CASSDISGGAIKNIQYF
TRBD1,TRBV5-4,TRBJ2-3,-,TGTGCCAGCAGCTGGGGTTCGGACAGGGGGCACACAGATACGCAGTATTTT,CASSWGSDRGHTDTQYF
-,TRBV16,TRBJ2-7,-,TGTGCCAGCAGCCAGGCGGGGTACGAGCAGTACTTC,CASSQAGYEQYF
TRBD1,TRBV11-2,TRBJ1-5,-,TGTGCCAGCAGCTTAGGAGGGGGCGGGGGCAATCAGCCCCAGCATTTT,CASSLGGGGGNQPQHF
-,TRBV10-3,TRBJ1-5,-,TGTGCCATCAGTGACAGGGGAGGCAATCAGCCCCAGCATTTT,CAISDRGGNQPQHF
TRBD2,TRBV5-4,TRBJ2-7,once,TGTGCCAGCAGCGCCGGGACTAGGGGAGCCTACGAGCAGTACTTC,CASSAGTRGAYEQYF
TRBD1,TRBV6-5,TRBJ2-7,-,TGTGCCAGCAGTCCTGGACAGGGTAGTTTCTACGAGCAGTACTTC,CASSPGQGSFYEQYF
-,TRBV19,TRBJ1-2,-,TGTGCCAGTAGTATGGAGGGAAACTATGGCTACACCTTC,CASSMEGNYGYTF
-,TRBV25-1,TRBJ2-7,once,TGTGCCAGCAGTGACTGGACTGAGGCCTACGAGCAGTACTTC,CASSDWTEAYEQYF
TRBD2,TRBV19,TRBJ2-1,-,TGTGCCAGTAGGACCCTAGCGGGGGCCTACAATGAGCAGTTCTTC,CASRTLAGAYNEQFF
-,TRBV19,TRBJ2-1,-,TGTGCCAGTCGGCGGGATGGCTGGTTGAATGAGCAGTTCTTC,CASRRDGWLNEQFF
TRBD1,TRBV19,TRBJ1-1,-,TGTGCCAGTAGCTCGAGACAGGGGGGCACTGAAGCTTTCTTT,CASSSRQGGTEAFF
TRBD1,TRBV5-4,TRBJ2-5,-,TGTGCCAGCAGCTTGGCCGGACAGGGTATGTTGGAGACCCAGTACTTC,CASSLAGQGMLETQYF
-,TRBV5-1,TRBJ2-1,few,TGCGCCAGCAGCATAACTAGCTGGGATGAGCAGTTCTTC,CASSITSWDEQFF
TRBD2,TRBV15,TRBJ2-7,-,TGTGCCACCAGCAGAGAGGGACTATCCTACGAGCAGTACTTC,CATSREGLSYEQYF
-,TRBV19,TRBJ2-7,-,TGTGCCAGTAGTATATTAGTCACCTACGAGCAGTACTTC,CASSILVTYEQYF
-,TRBV5-4,TRBJ1-4,-,TGTGCCAGCAGCTTGGAGGCGGCGGATGAAAAACTGTTTTTT,CASSLEAADEKLFF
TRBD2,TRBV19,TRBJ2-1,once,TGTGCCAGTAATCAGGTTGCGGGAGGCAATGAGCAGTTCTTC,CASNQVAGGNEQFF
-,TRBV11-3,TRBJ2-3,-,TGTGCCAGCAGCTTAGGCAGGGGCACAGATACGCAGTATTTT,CASSLGRGTDTQYF
-,TRBV19,TRBJ1-1,-,TGTGCCACAATGCAAGTCGGGTTGCACACTGAAGCTTTCTTT,CATMQVGLHTEAFF
-,TRBV7-9,TRBJ2-7,-,TGTGCCAGCAGCTTGGGGCAGGGCCTCCCTACCTACGAGCAGTACTTC,CASSLGQGLPTYEQYF
-,TRBV6-1,TRBJ1-2,-,TGTGCCAGCAGTGAATTTGGGGACACCTATGGCTACACCTTC,CASSEFGDTYGYTF
-,TRBV5-4,TRBJ2-5,-,TGTGCCAGCAGCTTGGGACAGTTTCAAGAGACCCAGTACTTC,CASSLGQFQETQYF
-,TRBV19,TRBJ2-1,-,TGTGCCAGTAGTATAGGGGAGAATGAGCAGTTCTTC,CASSIGENEQFF
-,TRBV5-1,TRBJ2-7,-,TGCGCCAGCAGCTTTCAAGAGGGTTACGAGCAGTACTTC,CASSFQEGYEQYF
-,TRBV6-5,TRBJ1-1,-,TGTGCCAGCAGCTTCCTTCCCAGGGGGAACACTGAAGCTTTCTTT,CASSFLPRGNTEAFF